The 3 T cell receptor beta chains reported below all come from one sample, sequenced in a study of vaccination and CD4 T cells after COVID-19. As to treatment: roughly nine-day PBMC culture with coronavirus spike peptide pools or control peptides (ViraFEST assay). Their antigens are not known. The Oncomine TCR Beta short-read assay was applied to DNA of cultured CD4+ T cells. TCRdb redid the calling of the PCR reads with MiXCR, one entry per CDR3 protein. This table holds approximately 15,000 distinct CDR3 sequences, about 69% found once. Sequenced material: CD4+ T cells from blood, cultured in vitro. The origin of the receptors is a human donor who had recovered from COVID-19.

The chain couples TRBV7-9 to TRBJ2-1, with 9 bases matching TRBD2. This CDR3 region has 18 residues. Germline CDR1 is SEHNR and CDR2 is FQNEAQ (reference sequence). Trimming at V came to 4 bases and at J to 9 bases, leaving 19 bases not matched to a gene. CDR3 sequence: CASSSLTRSSGIGGEQFF. CDR3 nucleotide sequence: TGTGCCAGCAGCTCCCTCACTAGATCTAGCGGGATAGGCGGTGAGCAGTTCTTC.

The chain links TRBV30 to TRBJ1-2; D may be TRBD1 (6 bases). The CDR3 has 16 amino acids. The ends were cut back, 0 bases at V and 1 base at J, with 15 bases in the middle. Germline V CDR1 and CDR2: GTSNPN, SVGIG (reference sequence). The CDR3 loop is CAWSVPQGRLNYGYTF. As DNA, the CDR3 is TGTGCCTGGAGTGTACCCCAGGGGAGGCTTAACTATGGCTACACCTTC.

This clonotype was found a few times. The chain combines TRBV20-1 with TRBJ1-1; 10 nucleotides align to TRBD1. The trim removed 3 bases at V and 10 bases at J, leaving 11 bases unmatched. This CDR3 spans 14 amino acids. Looked up from germline, CDR1 is DFQATT and CDR2 is SNEGSKA (reference sequence). CDR3 sequence reads: CSASRGTGDIGAFF. The CDR3 coding sequence is TGCAGTGCTAGCCGAGGGACAGGGGATATAGGAGCTTTCTTT.